This is a list of T cell receptor beta chains from one sample in a study of blood T cell repertoires in COVID-19. Assay: immunoSEQ multiplex PCR; the TCRdb copy retains only in-frame clones and omits some. The sample shows about 460,000 clones, 88% of them seen only once. Sequencing was done on a sample of PBMCs or T cells enriched from blood (not recorded which). These receptors all come from a woman aged 55-69 years who had recovered from COVID-19. The CDR3 runs from the conserved cysteine through the conserved F or W. A D gene is named only where the DNA matches it firmly. Rows give clone size only sometimes, using once, few, many, or a class for an expanded clone.

once	TRBD1	TRBJ2-2	TRBV11-2	CASSFRQGYGELFF	TGTGCCAGCAGCTTCAGACAGGGGTACGGGGAGCTGTTTTTT
-	TRBD1	TRBJ1-5	TRBV24-1	CATGTGVPYSNQPQHF	TGTGCCACCGGGACAGGGGTTCCTTATAGCAATCAGCCCCAGCATTTT
-	-	TRBJ2-2	TRBV6-5	CASKTGYTGELFF	TGTGCCAGCAAGACTGGGTACACCGGGGAGCTGTTTTTT
few	TRBD1	TRBJ1-5	TRBV19	CATRDGQGGQPQHF	TGTGCCACCCGAGACGGACAGGGGGGACAGCCCCAGCATTTT
-	TRBD1	TRBJ2-5	TRBV4-1	CASSQDKTGGETQYF	TGCGCCAGCAGCCAAGATAAGACAGGGGGAGAGACCCAGTACTTC
-	-	TRBJ1-4	TRBV9	CASSVEAARNEKLFF	TGTGCCAGCAGCGTAGAGGCGGCTCGGAATGAAAAACTGTTTTTT
-	TRBD1	TRBJ1-2	TRBV11-3	CASSPAAGGNYGYTF	TGTGCCAGCAGCCCAGCGGCAGGGGGTAACTATGGCTACACCTTC
-	TRBD1	TRBJ2-3	TRBV7-6	CASSSRGLEGADTQYF	TGTGCCAGCAGCTCCAGGGGGCTGGAGGGGGCAGATACGCAGTATTTT
once	-	TRBJ2-2	TRBV2	CASSTRGNTGELFF	TGTGCCAGCAGCACAAGGGGGAACACCGGGGAGCTGTTTTTT
-	TRBD1	TRBJ1-2	TRBV5-1	CASSSPGQANYGYTF	TGCGCCAGCAGCTCCCCGGGACAGGCAAACTATGGCTACACCTTC
-	-	TRBJ1-1	TRBV4-1	CASSQGGLRLPNTEAFF	TGCGCCAGCAGCCAAGGAGGGCTTAGGCTGCCGAACACTGAAGCTTTCTTT
-	-	TRBJ2-5	TRBV3-1/TRBV3-2	CASSLPGGRETQYF	TGTGCCAGCAGCCTTCCGGGGGGCCGGGAGACCCAGTACTTC
once	-	TRBJ2-6	TRBV4-1	CASSPEGLPGANVLTF	TGCGCCAGCAGCCCTGAGGGACTCCCTGGGGCCAACGTCCTGACTTTC
-	TRBD1	TRBJ2-2	TRBV5-8	CASSFGQANTGELFF	TGTGCCAGCAGCTTTGGACAGGCGAACACCGGGGAGCTGTTTTTT
few	TRBD1	TRBJ1-3	TRBV10-2	CASSESGTGGHSGNTIYF	TGCGCCAGCAGTGAGTCGGGGACAGGGGGCCACTCTGGAAACACCATATATTTT
-	-	TRBJ1-5	TRBV19	CASSIGQGWGDQPQHF	TGTGCCAGTAGTATCGGGCAGGGATGGGGGGATCAGCCCCAGCATTTT
-	TRBD1	TRBJ1-5	TRBV10-3	CAISARTGDDQPQHF	TGTGCCATCAGTGCAAGGACAGGGGATGATCAGCCCCAGCATTTT
-	-	TRBJ2-7	TRBV15	CATSSLRDTGTQYF	TGTGCCACCAGCAGTCTCCGGGACACCGGAACGCAGTACTTC
once	-	TRBJ1-4	TRBV19	CASSMSFEKLFF	TGTGCCAGTAGTATGTCGTTCGAAAAACTGTTTTTT
-	TRBD1	TRBJ1-3	TRBV30	CAWSETGLKNTIYF	TGTGCCTGGAGTGAGACAGGGTTGAAAAACACCATATATTTT
-	TRBD1	TRBJ1-2	TRBV6-5	CASSWSTKRGRDGYTF	TGTGCCAGCAGTTGGTCGACAAAGAGGGGGCGCGATGGCTACACCTTC
-	-	TRBJ2-5	TRBV11-2	CASSTLRTDKETQYF	TGTGCCAGCAGCACACTGAGGACTGACAAAGAGACCCAGTACTTC
once	TRBD1	TRBJ2-1	TRBV11-2	CASSPGQGPNNEQFF	TGTGCCAGCAGCCCAGGACAGGGTCCCAACAATGAGCAGTTCTTC
-	-	TRBJ1-3	TRBV19	CAAQGGGAGNTIYF	TGTGCCGCTCAGGGAGGGGGGGCTGGAAACACCATATATTTT
-	-	TRBJ1-4	TRBV3-1/TRBV3-2	CASSQGRGSSNEKLFF	TGTGCCAGCAGCCAAGGGAGAGGTTCCTCGAATGAAAAACTGTTTTTT